The 12 T cell receptor beta chains listed next were all sequenced from one sample in a study of blood T cell repertoires in COVID-19 (dated by TCRdb to the early 2020s). The library relied on the immunoSEQ multiplex PCR assay. The table comes from immuneACCESS by way of TCRdb, which keeps in-frame sequences with V and J called. Part of the clones is missing from these tables; in studies checked, under half for an unresolved V gene and the rest for unknown reasons. The sample table shows roughly 400,000 clones, and approximately 87% are seen once. The ten largest clones take up approximately 2.4% of the sample. Material for sequencing was peripheral blood. The receptors derive from a woman in her sixties with COVID-19, enrolled during active disease.

This clone came up once. V usage is TRBV2 and J usage is TRBJ1-6; D is undetermined. Germline assignment: CDR1 SNHLY and CDR2 FYNNEI. The V end lost 4 bases, the J end lost 7 bases, and 14 bases lay between the germline ends. This CDR3 has 15 amino acids. This chain's CDR3 is CASSAEGGLNSPLHF. As DNA, the CDR3 is TGTGCCAGCAGTGCCGAGGGAGGCCTAAATTCACCCCTCCACTTT.

This chain joins TRBV5-5 and TRBJ2-7, with 9 bases lining up with TRBD1. The V and J ends lost 4 bases and 0 bases, in that order; junction bases with no gene match: 2. The CDR3 spans 14 residues. CDR1 is SGHKS and CDR2 is YYEKEE in the germline V gene (reference sequence). The CDR3 spells CASSVGQGSYEQYF. CDR3 DNA: TGTGCCAGCAGCGTGGGACAGGGCTCCTACGAGCAGTACTTC.

The chain combines TRBV7-9 with TRBJ2-5, with 8 bases lining up with TRBD2. With 1 base clipped from V and 4 bases from J, the junction kept 5 bases outside the gene matches. The CDR3 contains 15 residues. Per the germline V gene, CDR1 is SEHNR and CDR2 is FQNEAQ (reference sequence). The CDR3 sequence is CASSLVGGAGETQYF. CDR3 coding DNA: TGTGCCAGCAGCTTAGTCGGGGGGGCAGGAGAGACCCAGTACTTC.

The chain combines TRBV5-4 with TRBJ2-2, with TRBD2 matching 8 bases. There are 13 residues in the CDR3. Per germline, CDR1 SGHNT and CDR2 YYREEE (reference sequence). With 5 bases clipped from V and 6 bases from J, the junction kept 3 bases outside the gene matches. CDR3 bases: TGTGCCAGCAGGTCGACTAGCGCCGGGGAGCTGTTTTTT. It encodes CASRSTSAGELFF.

V gene TRBV28 combines with J gene TRBJ2-2; no firm D call. The CDR3 extends over 13 amino acids. Trimming shortened V by 8 bases and J by 0 bases, and 7 bases separated the two germline ends. Germline V gene data show CDR1 as MDHEN and CDR2 as SYDVKM. The CDR3 here is CASRLTNTGELFF. CDR3 nucleotides: TGTGCCAGCCGACTTACGAACACCGGGGAGCTGTTTTTT.

This chain links TRBV4-2 with TRBJ2-1, with no clear D. The CDR3 has 16 amino acids. Germline V gene sequence: CDR1 LGHNA, CDR2 YNFKEQ. Deletions cut 3 bases from V and 8 bases from J, with 20 bases between. CDR3 protein: CASSQTLALTSDEQFF. In nucleotides, the CDR3 is TGTGCCAGCAGCCAGACCCTCGCACTAACCTCCGATGAGCAGTTCTTC.

This chain connects TRBV5-1 to TRBJ1-2; possible D gene TRBD1, 5 bases. The CDR3 is 15 residues long. The V and J ends lost 5 bases and 0 bases respectively, with 14 bases between them. CDR1 is SGHRS, CDR2 YFSETQ, per germline. CDR3 sequence (DNA): TGCGCCAGCAGGTCGGGGGAGCTCGCTAACTATGGCTACACCTTC. It is translated as CASRSGELANYGYTF.

The V call is TRBV25-1, the J call TRBJ1-6, with D maybe TRBD1 (6 bases). Germline V gives CDR1 MGHDK, CDR2 SYGVNS. This CDR3 contains 14 residues. Between the trimmed V and J ends, which lost 3 bases and 14 bases, there was a span of 17 bases. This CDR3 is CASSEWDTPFSLHF. The DNA for the CDR3 is TGTGCCAGCAGTGAGTGGGACACCCCTTTCTCCCTCCACTTT.

The CDR3, as DNA: TGTGCCTGGAGTGTAATGGCGGGGGGGCCCGATGAGCAGTTCTTC. Translated: CAWSVMAGGPDEQFF. This chain connects TRBV30 to TRBJ2-1, with 9 bases matching TRBD2. The junction had 8 bases not matched to a gene; V was cut back by 0 bases and J by 8 bases. In germline, CDR1 is GTSNPN, CDR2 SVGIG (reference sequence). The CDR3 loop spans 15 amino acids.

V usage is TRBV6-5 and J usage is TRBJ1-1, with 11 bases fitting TRBD1. Germline-derived CDR1 and CDR2 are MNHEY and SVGAGI. V shed 6 bases, J shed 5 bases, and the junction held 2 bases outside the gene matches. The CDR3 contains 13 residues. The CDR3 nucleotides read TGTGCCAGCAGGGACAGGGGGCTTACTGAAGCTTTCTTT. It is translated as CASRDRGLTEAFF.

The chain uses TRBV6-6 and TRBJ1-5, with TRBD1 as a possible D gene (5 bases). This CDR3 is 14 amino acids long. Trimming shortened V by 0 bases and J by 7 bases, and 10 bases separated the two germline ends. Germline loops: CDR1 MNHNY, CDR2 SVGAGI (reference sequence). Written as DNA, the CDR3 is TGTGCCAGCAGTTACTCGGCAGGGAGGCAGCCCCAGCATTTT. Translated: CASSYSAGRQPQHF.

Here the CDR3 reads CASSQALSGGSYNEQFF. In nucleotides, the CDR3 is TGTGCCAGCAGCCAAGCCCTGTCCGGGGGTTCCTACAATGAGCAGTTCTTC. This chain uses TRBV4-2 with TRBJ2-1, with D maybe TRBD2 (6 bases). V shed 1 base and J shed 1 base, with 14 bases lying between them. This CDR3 comprises 17 residues. Germline V gene data show CDR1 as LGHNA and CDR2 as YNFKEQ.